The 14 T cell receptor beta chains below come from one sample, sequenced in a study of blood T cell repertoires in COVID-19. TCRdb's table, derived via immunoSEQ multiplex PCR, lists solely in-frame clones and lacks some. The sample holds 250,000 to 300,000 clones, 90% seen once. Specimen: peripheral blood. The receptors originated from a woman in her sixties with COVID-19, enrolled during active disease.

Worth noting for this clone: The junction departs from germline at one end; a sequencing error may be responsible. The chain recombines TRBV11-2 with TRBJ2-4, with 7 nucleotides matching TRBD2. In germline, CDR1 is SGHAT, CDR2 FQNNGV. The CDR3 consists of 14 residues. The CDR3 DNA is TGTGCCAGCAGCTTAGAAATATCTGCTAGCGGCGCTTGGTTC. This gives the protein CASSLEISASGAWF. Drawing the rest from reference TRBV11-2 and TRBJ2-4, the complete variable domain is EAGVAQSPRYKIIEKRQSVAFWCNPISGHATLYWYQQILGQGPKLLIQFQNNGVVDDSQLPKDRFSAERLKGVDSTLKIQPAKLEDSAVYLCASSLEISASGAWFGAGTRLSVL.

This chain connects TRBV7-3 to TRBJ2-1, with D possibly matching TRBD2 (5 bases). CDR3 length equals 13 residues. CDR1 is SGHTA and CDR2 is FQGTGA in the germline V gene. Trimming removed 4 bases at V and 5 bases at J, with 9 bases between. Here the CDR3 reads CASSSRRDNEQFF. The CDR3 coding sequence is TGTGCCAGCAGCTCCAGGCGGGACAATGAGCAGTTCTTC.

The V and J genes are TRBV5-1 and TRBJ1-3; 9 nucleotides match TRBD1. V trimming: 4 bases; J trimming: 4 bases; junction bases outside the gene matches: 6. The germline gives CDR1 SGHRS, CDR2 YFSETQ. This CDR3 contains 15 residues. For the CDR3, the DNA is TGCGCCAGCAGCGCTCGGACAGGGGACGGAAACACCATATATTTT. This sequence encodes CASSARTGDGNTIYF.

This sequence joins TRBV19 and TRBJ1-2; 7 bases align to TRBD1. Trimming cost V 3 bases and J 4 bases; bases outside gene matches: 14. The CDR3 has 17 amino acids. Germline CDR1 is LNHDA and CDR2 is SQIVND (reference sequence). The CDR3 is CASSIRDGAAGGYGYTF. CDR3 DNA: TGTGCCAGTAGTATTCGAGACGGGGCGGCAGGGGGCTATGGCTACACCTTC.

This clone was seen more than once but under ten times. The rearrangement uses TRBV24-1 and TRBJ2-1; 10 bases are a match to TRBD2. V shed 12 bases, J shed 6 bases, and the junction held 10 bases outside the gene matches. CDR3 length: 14 residues. CDR1 and CDR2 from the germline V gene are KGHDR and SFDVKD. CDR3 protein: CASQSGGASNEQFF. The CDR3, as DNA: TGTGCCTCGCAGAGCGGGGGGGCCTCCAATGAGCAGTTCTTC.

The J gene is TRBJ2-3, the V gene TRBV27, with 13 bases matching TRBD2. This CDR3 has 16 residues. Germline V CDR1 and CDR2: MNHEY, SMNVEV (reference sequence). The ends lost 5 bases at V and 8 bases at J; junction bases unmatched: 10. The DNA for the CDR3 is TGTGCCAGCAGTGGGCCGGGACTAGCGGGGTGGGGTACGCAGTATTTT. This gives the protein CASSGPGLAGWGTQYF.

V gene TRBV7-2 combines with J gene TRBJ1-1; possible D gene TRBD1, 5 bases. Germline V gives CDR1 SGHTA, CDR2 FQGNSA. This CDR3 comprises 14 residues. Deletions cut 8 bases from V and 4 bases from J, with 17 bases between. CDR3 residues: CASCRVSGFTEAFF. The CDR3 DNA reads TGTGCCAGCTGCAGAGTGTCAGGGTTCACTGAAGCTTTCTTT.

This clone was counted a few times. Written as DNA, the CDR3 is TGCGCCAGCAGCTTGAAGACAGGGGGTCTATCCTATAATTCACCCCTCCACTTT. Translated, it gives CASSLKTGGLSYNSPLHF. This sequence joins TRBV5-1 and TRBJ1-6; 9 bases line up with TRBD1. After removal of 1 base from V and 1 base from J, the junction contained 6 bases not matched to a gene. Germline V gene sequence: CDR1 SGHRS, CDR2 YFSETQ. The CDR3 consists of 18 residues.

The genes are TRBV11-2 and TRBJ2-1; 10 nucleotides align to TRBD2. The V and J ends lost 0 bases and 14 bases, in that order; junction bases with no gene match: 4. The CDR3 is made up of 13 amino acids. The germline V gene has CDR1 SGHAT and CDR2 FQNNGV. In DNA form, the CDR3 reads TGTGCCAGCAGCTTAGATTTTGGGACTAGCGAGTTCTTC. Amino acids: CASSLDFGTSEFF.

The rearrangement joins TRBV10-3 to TRBJ2-4; tentatively, D is TRBD1 (5 bases). The CDR3 is made up of 17 amino acids. Germline V gives CDR1 ENHRY, CDR2 SYGVKD. V dropped 4 bases and J dropped 1 base, with 17 bases sitting between them. CDR3 protein: CAISGSTQAGAKNIQYF. In DNA form, the CDR3 reads TGTGCCATCAGTGGCTCGACGCAGGCAGGGGCCAAAAACATTCAGTACTTC.

The chain employs TRBV5-8 and TRBJ2-1, with TRBD1 matching over 9 bases. With 4 bases clipped from V and 0 bases from J, the junction kept 8 bases outside the gene matches. The CDR3 contains 17 residues. Germline V gene sequence: CDR1 SGHTS, CDR2 YDEGEE. CDR3 nucleotides: TGTGCCAGCAGCCCTGGACAGGGGCTGAGCTCCTACAATGAGCAGTTCTTC. Translation: CASSPGQGLSSYNEQFF.

V gene TRBV6-5 combines with J gene TRBJ1-5; 8 bases line up with TRBD1. The CDR3 contains 15 residues. After removal of 6 bases from V and 3 bases from J, the junction contained 7 bases not matched to a gene. The V gene's germline CDR1 is MNHEY and CDR2 SVGAGI. The CDR3 DNA is TGTGCCAGCAGGGAGACAGGGGTGAACAATCAGCCCCAGCATTTT. This translates into CASRETGVNNQPQHF.

The chain has TRBV30 and TRBJ2-6; 12 nucleotides line up with TRBD2. Looked up from germline, CDR1 is GTSNPN and CDR2 is SVGIG (reference sequence). V lost 8 bases and J lost 3; bases outside the gene matches: 20. This CDR3 has 20 residues. The CDR3 DNA is TGTGCCGGGGACCGGGACCCCGGGACTAGCGGGTCTGGTGGGGCCAACGTCCTGACTTTC. It codes for CAGDRDPGTSGSGGANVLTF.

This rearrangement joins TRBV3-1 (or the pseudogene TRBV3-2) to TRBJ1-1; D is unclear. Deletions cut 7 bases from V and 2 bases from J, with 17 bases between. In germline, CDR1 is LGHDT, CDR2 YNNKEL (reference sequence). The CDR3 has 15 amino acids. CDR3 amino acids: CASTPVRATNTEAFF. The DNA of the CDR3 is TGTGCCAGCACCCCGGTGCGGGCCACTAACACTGAAGCTTTCTTT.